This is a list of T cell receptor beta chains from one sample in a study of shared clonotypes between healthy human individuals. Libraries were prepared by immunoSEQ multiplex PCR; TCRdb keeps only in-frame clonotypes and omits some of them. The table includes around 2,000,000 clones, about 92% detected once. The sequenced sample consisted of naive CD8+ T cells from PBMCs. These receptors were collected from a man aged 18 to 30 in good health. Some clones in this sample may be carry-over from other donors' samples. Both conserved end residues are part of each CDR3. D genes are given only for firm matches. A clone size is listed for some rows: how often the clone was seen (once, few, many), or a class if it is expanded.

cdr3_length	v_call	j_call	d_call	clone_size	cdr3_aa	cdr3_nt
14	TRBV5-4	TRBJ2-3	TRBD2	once	CASSSGGYTDTQYF	TGTGCCAGCAGCTCGGGAGGTTACACAGATACGCAGTATTTT
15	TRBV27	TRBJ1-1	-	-	CASARGGFMNTEAFF	TGTGCCAGCGCACGCGGAGGGTTCATGAACACTGAAGCTTTCTTT
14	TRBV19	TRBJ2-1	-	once	CASRRAAGDNEQFF	TGTGCCAGTAGACGTGCGGCGGGCGACAATGAGCAGTTCTTC
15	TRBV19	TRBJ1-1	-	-	CASSPQQRLNTEAFF	TGTGCCAGTAGTCCCCAACAGAGATTGAACACTGAAGCTTTCTTT
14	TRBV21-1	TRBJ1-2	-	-	CASSKHRAAAGYTF	TGTGCCAGCAGCAAGCACAGGGCAGCGGCTGGCTACACCTTC
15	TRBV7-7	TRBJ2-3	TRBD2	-	CASSLTSGRTDTQYF	TGTGCCAGCAGCTTGACTAGCGGACGCACAGATACGCAGTATTTT
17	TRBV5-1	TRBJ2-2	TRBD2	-	CASSDTIAGEYTGELFF	TGCGCCAGCAGCGACACAATAGCGGGAGAGTACACCGGGGAGCTGTTTTTT
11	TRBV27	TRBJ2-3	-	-	CASSVGDTQYF	TGTGCCAGCAGTGTGGGAGATACGCAGTATTTT
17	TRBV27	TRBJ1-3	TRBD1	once	CASSLSSQGGSGNTIYF	TGTGCCAGCAGTTTATCCTCACAGGGGGGCTCTGGAAACACCATATATTTT
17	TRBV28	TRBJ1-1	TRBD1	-	CASSLYWDRGQGTEAFF	TGTGCCAGCAGTTTATATTGGGACAGGGGGCAGGGGACTGAAGCTTTCTTT
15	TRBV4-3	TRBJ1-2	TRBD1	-	CASSQDRRGQFGYTF	TGCGCCAGCAGCCAAGACCGCAGGGGGCAATTTGGCTACACCTTC
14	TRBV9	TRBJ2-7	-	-	CASSSKTGPYEQYF	TGTGCCAGCAGCTCCAAGACAGGCCCCTACGAGCAGTACTTC
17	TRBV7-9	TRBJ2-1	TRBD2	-	CASSSPYTSGTYNEQFF	TGTGCCAGCAGCTCACCCTACACTAGCGGGACTTACAATGAGCAGTTCTTC
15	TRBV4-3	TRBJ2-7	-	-	CASSQTGDSSYEQYF	TGCGCCAGCAGCCAAACGGGGGATAGCTCCTACGAGCAGTACTTC
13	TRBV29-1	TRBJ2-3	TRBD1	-	CSVGDRDGDTQYF	TGCAGCGTTGGGGACAGGGACGGAGATACGCAGTATTTT
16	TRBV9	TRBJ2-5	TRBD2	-	CASSSQPTSGEETQYF	TGTGCCAGCAGCTCTCAACCGACTAGCGGAGAAGAGACCCAGTACTTC
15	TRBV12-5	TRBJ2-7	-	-	CASALGPDSSYEQYF	TGTGCTAGTGCCCTTGGGCCGGATTCCTCCTACGAGCAGTACTTC
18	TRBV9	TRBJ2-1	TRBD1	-	CASSNYLGQPVSYNEQFF	TGTGCCAGCAGCAATTACTTGGGACAGCCTGTCTCCTACAATGAGCAGTTCTTC
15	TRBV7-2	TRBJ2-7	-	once	CASAHGQRTSYEQYF	TGTGCCAGCGCTCATGGGCAGCGGACATCCTACGAGCAGTACTTC
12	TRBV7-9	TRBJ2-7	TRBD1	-	CASSPTGVEQYF	TGTGCCAGCAGCCCGACAGGGGTCGAGCAGTACTTC